This TCR beta chain came from a study of cytomegalovirus exposure and HLA in healthy donors. Study-wide findings and caveats: In a later analysis, TCR beta V- and J-gene trimming showed a link to a missense DCLRE1C variant. In the analysis, some V segments, TRBV6-2 and TRBV6-3 included, were excluded as indistinguishable.

Looked up from germline, CDR1 is SEHNR and CDR2 is FQNEAQ (reference sequence). The ends lost 5 bases at V and 8 bases at J; junction bases unmatched: 10. This CDR3 comprises 15 residues. On this clone: The target antigen is unknown.

Primers included in the PCR were 60 Vbeta and 13 Jbeta primers. TCRdb keeps only in-frame clones here, not all; method: immunoSEQ multiplex PCR. The table lists more than 95,000 clones, 80% of them singletons. Those who donated were healthy bone marrow donors. The sample was PBMCs. The clonotype was recovered from a female donor in good health and CMV-seronegative. The chain is built from TRBV7-9 and TRBJ1-4; TRBD1 aligns across 8 bases. The CDR3 spells CASSRNDRGREKLFF. In DNA, the CDR3 is TGTGCCAGCAGCAGAAATGACAGGGGAAGGGAAAAACTGTTTTTT.